These 19 T cell receptor beta chains share one sample of origin, sequenced in a study of shared clonotypes between healthy human individuals. This table comes from immunoSEQ multiplex PCR, and its TCRdb copy is limited to in-frame clones, with some not included. The sample yields roughly 700,000 clones, approximately 79% seen once. The material sequenced was memory CD4+ T cells sorted from blood. Subset here: CD45RA-negative fraction. The receptors derive from a woman under 40 in good health.

V and J are TRBV19 and TRBJ2-7; 10 bases align to TRBD1. Per germline, CDR1 LNHDA and CDR2 SQIVND (reference sequence). The CDR3 has 14 amino acids. V gave up 5 bases and J gave up 5 bases; unmatched junction bases: 6. The CDR3, as DNA: TGTGCCAGTAGTCCGGGACAGGGGCTGAACGAGCAGTACTTC. This codes for CASSPGQGLNEQYF.

This clone was seen a handful of times. The J gene is TRBJ2-1, the V gene TRBV7-2; TRBD2 matches at 9 bases. CDR1 is SGHTA and CDR2 is FQGNSA in the germline V gene. Trimming took 5 bases from V and 4 from J; bases not matched to a gene: 6. The CDR3 consists of 15 residues. The CDR3 protein is CASSVSGSLYNEQFF. The CDR3, as DNA: TGTGCCAGCAGCGTTAGCGGGAGCCTTTACAATGAGCAGTTCTTC.

Only a few counts were recorded for this clone. V usage is TRBV7-9 and J usage is TRBJ2-2; D is uncertain. The CDR3 covers 15 residues. Trimming pared 1 base from V and 4 bases from J, leaving 10 bases between. CDR1 and CDR2 (germline): SEHNR, FQNEAQ (reference sequence). The CDR3 nucleotides are TGTGCCAGCAGCTTAGGCCAGGTTGGCACCGGGGAGCTGTTTTTT. The encoded protein is CASSLGQVGTGELFF.

This clone was detected only a few times. V usage is TRBV6-4 and J usage is TRBJ2-1, with 11 bases that match TRBD2. The CDR3 covers 15 residues. Germline V gene data show CDR1 as MRHNA and CDR2 as SNTAGT. Trimming cost V 3 bases and J 2 bases; bases outside gene matches: 0. CDR3 sequence: CASSETSGTYNEQFF. CDR3 in DNA: TGTGCCAGCAGTGAGACTAGCGGGACCTACAATGAGCAGTTCTTC.

This clone occurred once. CDR3 loop: CASSQEHRQHYEQYF. CDR3 nucleotides: TGTGCCAGCAGCCAAGAACATAGACAGCACTACGAGCAGTACTTC. The chain employs TRBV4-2 and TRBJ2-7; tentative D call: TRBD1 (5 bases). This CDR3 comprises 15 residues. Germline V gene sequence: CDR1 LGHNA, CDR2 YNFKEQ. V lost 0 bases to trimming and J lost 3 bases, with 12 bases between them.

The chain uses TRBV28 and TRBJ1-5; tentative D call: TRBD1 (5 bases). V lost 7 bases, J lost 5 bases, and 18 bases lay in between. Germline V gives CDR1 MDHEN, CDR2 SYDVKM. This CDR3 region has 15 residues. CDR3: CASTRGEGIHQPQHF. The CDR3 DNA is TGTGCCAGCACCCGGGGGGAAGGGATCCATCAGCCCCAGCATTTT.

The chain recombines TRBV30 with TRBJ2-5; unclear D gene. The J call may be wrong; the DNA end is better matched by TRBJ2-7. The CDR3 loop spans 11 amino acids. In germline, CDR1 is GTSNPN, CDR2 SVGIG (reference sequence). CDR3: CAWSVGYEQYF. The CDR3 DNA is TGTGCCTGGAGTGTAGGATACGAGCAGTACTTC.

As for this clone: At one end the junction does not follow the germline gene, possibly because of a read error. This chain links TRBV11-2 with TRBJ2-2; D not resolved. This CDR3 contains 16 residues. Per the germline V gene, CDR1 is SGHAT and CDR2 is FQNNGV. CDR3 nucleotides: TGTGCCAGCAGCCTAGAACCCCCACAAATCGCCGGGGAGCTGTTTTTT. Protein sequence: CASSLEPPQIAGELFF.

The rearrangement uses TRBV4-1 and TRBJ1-2; possible D gene TRBD1, 5 bases. V was pared by 2 bases and J by 0 bases, with 10 bases between. The CDR3 covers 15 residues. The V gene's germline CDR1 is MGHRA and CDR2 YSYEKL. DNA for the CDR3: TGCGCCAGCAGCCAACCGGGACCGGCTAACTATGGCTACACCTTC. This sequence encodes CASSQPGPANYGYTF.

This clone was found once. The rearrangement joins TRBV23-1 to TRBJ1-4; D is ambiguous. TRBV23-1 qualifies as an ORF whose function is uncertain. The germline V and J ends were trimmed by 4 bases and 3 bases, with 12 bases remaining between them. The CDR3 has 15 residues. The CDR3 coding sequence is TGCGCCAGCAGTCTTCGAGGGTCGCCTAATGAAAAACTGTTTTTT. Its translation: CASSLRGSPNEKLFF.

The chain employs TRBV2 and TRBJ2-3; TRBD1 matches at 7 bases. This CDR3 spans 14 amino acids. Losses at the gene ends were 4 bases for V and 4 bases for J; bases not matched to a gene: 5. Germline-derived CDR1 and CDR2 are SNHLY and FYNNEI. CDR3 DNA sequence: TGTGCCAGCAGTGTCGACAGGGACGCAGATACGCAGTATTTT. Protein: CASSVDRDADTQYF.

This clone came up once. The chain joins TRBV6-5 to TRBJ2-5; 9 positions agree with TRBD1. The CDR3 spans 13 residues. Germline CDR1 MNHEY, CDR2 SVGAGI. With 8 bases clipped from V and 4 bases from J, the junction kept 5 bases outside the gene matches. Written as DNA, the CDR3 is TGTGCCAGCGGACAGGGGTGGGGAGAGACCCAGTACTTC. It codes for CASGQGWGETQYF.

This clone was observed a single time. The chain combines TRBV5-4 with TRBJ2-3; 12 positions agree with TRBD2. Germline CDR1 is SGHNT and CDR2 is YYREEE (reference sequence). This CDR3 region has 16 residues. The ends lost 0 bases at V and 6 bases at J; junction bases unmatched: 5. In DNA, the CDR3 is TGTGCCAGCAGCTTGGGACTAGCGGGAGCCGGGGATACGCAGTATTTT. This sequence encodes CASSLGLAGAGDTQYF.

This chain joins TRBV5-4 and TRBJ2-7; possibly TRBD1 for D (5 bases). Trimming removed 3 bases from V and 0 bases from J, with 10 bases in between. Germline V gives CDR1 SGHNT, CDR2 YYREEE (reference sequence). The CDR3 has 14 amino acids. The CDR3: CASSSRQNSYEQYF. CDR3 DNA: TGTGCCAGCAGCTCGAGACAGAACTCCTACGAGCAGTACTTC.

The chain couples TRBV27 to TRBJ2-3, with 9 bases matching TRBD2. Germline V gene lookup returns CDR1 MNHEY and CDR2 SMNVEV (reference sequence). CDR3 length: 14 residues. CDR3 sequence reads: CATAGGRAPDTQYF. CDR3 DNA sequence: TGTGCTACTGCCGGCGGGAGGGCCCCAGATACGCAGTATTTT.

The J gene is TRBJ2-3, the V gene TRBV5-1; maybe TRBD1 (6 bases). The CDR3 has 18 amino acids. Germline V CDR1 and CDR2: SGHRS, YFSETQ. Between the trimmed V and J ends, which lost 1 base and 8 bases, there was a span of 26 bases. The CDR3 reads CASSLTLQGMGPEGTQYF. In DNA, the CDR3 is TGCGCCAGCAGCTTGACTCTACAGGGAATGGGGCCAGAGGGTACGCAGTATTTT.

The chain recombines TRBV11-2 with TRBJ2-5; D gene uncertain. This CDR3 spans 15 amino acids. V lost 1 base, J lost 2 bases, and 11 bases lay in between. Germline lookup yields CDR1 SGHAT and CDR2 FQNNGV. Here the CDR3 reads CASSLVGAEQETQYF. In nucleotides, the CDR3 is TGTGCCAGCAGCTTAGTGGGCGCGGAGCAAGAGACCCAGTACTTC. The variable domain in full, completed from reference TRBV11-2 and TRBJ2-5, reads EAGVAQSPRYKIIEKRQSVAFWCNPISGHATLYWYQQILGQGPKLLIQFQNNGVVDDSQLPKDRFSAERLKGVDSTLKIQPAKLEDSAVYLCASSLVGAEQETQYFGPGTRLLVL.

In DNA, the CDR3 is TGTGCCACACTAAGGAGGGACTCCTACGAGCAGTACTTC. The encoded protein is CATLRRDSYEQYF. This chain links TRBV13 with TRBJ2-7, with D perhaps matching TRBD2 (6 bases). The CDR3 sequence is 13 residues long. V lost 10 bases and J lost 0, with 13 bases in between. Germline-derived CDR1 and CDR2 are PRHDT and FYEKMQ (reference sequence).

The rearrangement links TRBV5-6 to TRBJ1-1; unclear D gene. Germline V lookup: CDR1 SGHDT, CDR2 YYEEEE. This CDR3 has 13 amino acids. V lost 3 bases and J lost 0, with 6 bases in between. DNA for the CDR3: TGTGCCAGCAGCTGGACGGTGAACACTGAAGCTTTCTTT. This codes for CASSWTVNTEAFF.